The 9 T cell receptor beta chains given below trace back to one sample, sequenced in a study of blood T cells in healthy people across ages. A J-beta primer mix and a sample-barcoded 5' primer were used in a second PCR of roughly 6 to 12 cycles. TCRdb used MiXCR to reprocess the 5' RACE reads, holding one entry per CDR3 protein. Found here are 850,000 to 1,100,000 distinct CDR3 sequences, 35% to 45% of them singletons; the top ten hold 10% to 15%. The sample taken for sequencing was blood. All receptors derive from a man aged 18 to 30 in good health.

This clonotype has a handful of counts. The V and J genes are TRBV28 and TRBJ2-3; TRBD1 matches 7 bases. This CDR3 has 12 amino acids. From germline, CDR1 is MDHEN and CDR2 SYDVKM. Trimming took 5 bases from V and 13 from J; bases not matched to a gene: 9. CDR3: CASSQQGPSKYF. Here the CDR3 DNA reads TGTGCCAGCAGTCAACAGGGGCCATCCAAGTATTTT.

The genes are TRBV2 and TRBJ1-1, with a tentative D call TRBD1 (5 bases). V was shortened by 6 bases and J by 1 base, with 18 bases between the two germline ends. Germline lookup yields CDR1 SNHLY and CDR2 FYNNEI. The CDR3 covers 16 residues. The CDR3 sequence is CASRVGGAGRNTEAFF. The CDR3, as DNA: TGTGCCAGCAGGGTGGGAGGGGCAGGCAGGAACACTGAAGCTTTCTTT.

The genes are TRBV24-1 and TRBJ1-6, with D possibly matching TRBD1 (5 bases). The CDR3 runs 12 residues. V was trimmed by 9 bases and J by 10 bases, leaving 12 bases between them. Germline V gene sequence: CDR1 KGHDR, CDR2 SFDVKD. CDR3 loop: CATGQGRSPLHF. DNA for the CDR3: TGTGCCACCGGACAAGGTCGATCACCCCTCCACTTT.

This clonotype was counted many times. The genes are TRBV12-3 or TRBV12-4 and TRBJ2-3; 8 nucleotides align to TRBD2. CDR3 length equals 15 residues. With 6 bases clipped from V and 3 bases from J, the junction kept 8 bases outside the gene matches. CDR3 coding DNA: TGTGCCAGCAGCCCCCTTAAGCGGGGGACAGATACGCAGTATTTT. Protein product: CASSPLKRGTDTQYF.

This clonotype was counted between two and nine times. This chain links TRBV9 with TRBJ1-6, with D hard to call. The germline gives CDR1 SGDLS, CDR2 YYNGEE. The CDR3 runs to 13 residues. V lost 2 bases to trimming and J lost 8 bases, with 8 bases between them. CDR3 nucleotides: TGTGCCAGCAGCGTCAACCTACATTCACCCCTCCACTTT. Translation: CASSVNLHSPLHF.

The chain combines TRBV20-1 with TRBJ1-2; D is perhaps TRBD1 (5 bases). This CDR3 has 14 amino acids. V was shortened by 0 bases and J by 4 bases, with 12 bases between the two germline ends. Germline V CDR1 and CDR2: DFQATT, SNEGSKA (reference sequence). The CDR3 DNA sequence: TGCAGTGCTAGAGATCCCGGGACTCTCTATGGCTACACCTTC. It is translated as CSARDPGTLYGYTF.

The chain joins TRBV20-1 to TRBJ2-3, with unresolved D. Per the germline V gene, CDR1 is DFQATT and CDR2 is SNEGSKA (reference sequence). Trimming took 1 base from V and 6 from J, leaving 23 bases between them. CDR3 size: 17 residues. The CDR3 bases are TGCAGTGCTAGAGGCTCTCCCCTGCCTTCGGCCCGGGATACGCAGTATTTT. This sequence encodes CSARGSPLPSARDTQYF.

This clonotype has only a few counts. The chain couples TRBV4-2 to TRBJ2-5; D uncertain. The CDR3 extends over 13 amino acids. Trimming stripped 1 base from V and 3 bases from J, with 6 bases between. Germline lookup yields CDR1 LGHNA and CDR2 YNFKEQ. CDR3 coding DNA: TGTGCCAGCAGCCAAGTTTCGGAAGAGACCCAGTACTTC. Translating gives CASSQVSEETQYF.

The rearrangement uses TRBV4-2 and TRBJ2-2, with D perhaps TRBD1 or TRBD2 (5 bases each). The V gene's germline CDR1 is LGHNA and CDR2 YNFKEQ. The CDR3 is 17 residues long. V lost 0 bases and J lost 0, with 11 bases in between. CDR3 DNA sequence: TGTGCCAGCAGCCAAGAAGGGTGGGGGACGAACACCGGGGAGCTGTTTTTT. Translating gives CASSQEGWGTNTGELFF.